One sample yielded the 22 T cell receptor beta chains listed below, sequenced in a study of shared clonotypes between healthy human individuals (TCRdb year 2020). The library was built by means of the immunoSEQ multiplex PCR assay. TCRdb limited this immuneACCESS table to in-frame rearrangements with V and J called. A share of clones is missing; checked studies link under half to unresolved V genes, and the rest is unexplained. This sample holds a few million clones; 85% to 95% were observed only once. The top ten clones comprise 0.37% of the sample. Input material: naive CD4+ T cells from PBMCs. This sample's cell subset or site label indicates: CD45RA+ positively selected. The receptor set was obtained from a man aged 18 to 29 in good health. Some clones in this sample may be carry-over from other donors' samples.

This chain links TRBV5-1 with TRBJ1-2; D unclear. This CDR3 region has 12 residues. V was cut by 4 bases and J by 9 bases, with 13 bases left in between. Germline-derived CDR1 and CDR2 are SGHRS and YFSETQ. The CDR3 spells CASSKDRRSYTF. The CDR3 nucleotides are TGCGCCAGCAGCAAGGACCGGAGGAGCTACACCTTC.

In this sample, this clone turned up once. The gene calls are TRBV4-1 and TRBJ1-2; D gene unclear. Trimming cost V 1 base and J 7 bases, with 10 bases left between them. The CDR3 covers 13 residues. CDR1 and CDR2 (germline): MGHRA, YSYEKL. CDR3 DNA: TGCGCCAGCAGCCAAGGCGGGAGGCCTGGCTACACCTTC. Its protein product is CASSQGGRPGYTF.

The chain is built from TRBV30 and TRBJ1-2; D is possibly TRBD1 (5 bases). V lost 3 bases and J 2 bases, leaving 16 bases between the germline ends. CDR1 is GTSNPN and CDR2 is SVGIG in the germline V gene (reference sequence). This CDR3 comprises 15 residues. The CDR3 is CAWRTLGGSNYGYTF. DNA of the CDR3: TGTGCCTGGAGGACGTTGGGGGGATCCAACTATGGCTACACCTTC. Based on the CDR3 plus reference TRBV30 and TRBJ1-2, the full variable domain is SQTIHQWPATLVQPVGSPLSLECTVEGTSNPNLYWYRQAAGRGLQLLFYSVGIGQISSEVPQNLSASRPQDRQFILSSKKLLLSDSGFYLCAWRTLGGSNYGYTFGSGTRLTVV.

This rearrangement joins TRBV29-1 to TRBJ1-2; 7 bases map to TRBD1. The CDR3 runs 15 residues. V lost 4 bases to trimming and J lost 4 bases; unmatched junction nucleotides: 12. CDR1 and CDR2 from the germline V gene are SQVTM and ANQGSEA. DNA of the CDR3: TGCAGCGTTGCGAACGTCGCAGGGGGAATCTATGGCTACACCTTC. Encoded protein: CSVANVAGGIYGYTF.

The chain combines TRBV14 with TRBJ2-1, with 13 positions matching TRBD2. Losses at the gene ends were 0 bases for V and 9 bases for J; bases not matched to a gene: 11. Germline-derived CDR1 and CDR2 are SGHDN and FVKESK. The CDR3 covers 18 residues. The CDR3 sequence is CASSQDLPGLAGVSEQFF. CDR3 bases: TGTGCCAGCAGCCAAGATTTACCCGGACTAGCGGGAGTAAGTGAGCAGTTCTTC. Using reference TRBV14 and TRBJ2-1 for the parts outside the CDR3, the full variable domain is EAGVTQFPSHSVIEKGQTVTLRCDPISGHDNLYWYRRVMGKEIKFLLHFVKESKQDESGMPNNRFLAERTGGTYSTLKVQPAELEDSGVYFCASSQDLPGLAGVSEQFFGPGTRLTVL.

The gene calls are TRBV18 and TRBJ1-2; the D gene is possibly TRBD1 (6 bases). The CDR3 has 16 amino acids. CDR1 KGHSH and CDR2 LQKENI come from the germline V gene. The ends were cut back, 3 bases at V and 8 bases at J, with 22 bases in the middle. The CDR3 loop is CASSPARGPGMGGYTF. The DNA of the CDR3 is TGTGCCAGCTCACCTGCCAGGGGCCCAGGTATGGGAGGCTACACCTTC. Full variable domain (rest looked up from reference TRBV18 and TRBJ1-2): NAGVMQNPRHLVRRRGQEARLRCSPMKGHSHVYWYRQLPEEGLKFMVYLQKENIIDESGMPKERFSAEFPKEGPSILRIQQVVRGDSAAYFCASSPARGPGMGGYTFGSGTRLTVV.

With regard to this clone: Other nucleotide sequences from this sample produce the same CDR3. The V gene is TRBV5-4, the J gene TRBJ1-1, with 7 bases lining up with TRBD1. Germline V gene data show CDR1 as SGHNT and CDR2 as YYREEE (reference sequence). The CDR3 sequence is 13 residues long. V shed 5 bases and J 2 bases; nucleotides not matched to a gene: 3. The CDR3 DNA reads TGTGCCAGCAGTTGGGACAGAAACACTGAAGCTTTCTTT. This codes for CASSWDRNTEAFF. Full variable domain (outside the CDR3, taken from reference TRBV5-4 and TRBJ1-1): ETGVTQSPTHLIKTRGQQVTLRCSSQSGHNTVSWYQQALGQGPQFIFQYYREEENGRGNFPPRFSGLQFPNYSSELNVNALELDDSALYLCASSWDRNTEAFFGQGTRLTVV.

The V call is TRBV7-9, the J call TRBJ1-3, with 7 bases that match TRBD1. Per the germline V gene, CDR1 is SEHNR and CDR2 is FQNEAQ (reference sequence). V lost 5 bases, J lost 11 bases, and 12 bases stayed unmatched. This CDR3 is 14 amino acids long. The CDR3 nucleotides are TGTGCCAGCAGCCCCCCCGGGACAGCGTCAGCCATATATTTT. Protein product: CASSPPGTASAIYF.

The CDR3 reads CASSLGLAGSLFF. CDR3 sequence (DNA): TGTGCCAGCAGCCTAGGACTAGCGGGAAGTCTGTTCTTC. The chain joins TRBV7-3 to TRBJ2-1; 12 bases match TRBD2. The length of the CDR3 is 13 residues. Germline-derived CDR1 and CDR2 are SGHTA and FQGTGA. Trimming took 5 bases from V and 15 from J; bases not matched to a gene: 8.

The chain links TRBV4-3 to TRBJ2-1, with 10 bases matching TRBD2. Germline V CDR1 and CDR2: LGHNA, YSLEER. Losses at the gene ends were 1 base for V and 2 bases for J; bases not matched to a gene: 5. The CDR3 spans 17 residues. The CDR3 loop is CASSQVWLAGAYNEQFF. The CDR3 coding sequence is TGCGCCAGCAGCCAAGTATGGCTAGCGGGGGCCTACAATGAGCAGTTCTTC.

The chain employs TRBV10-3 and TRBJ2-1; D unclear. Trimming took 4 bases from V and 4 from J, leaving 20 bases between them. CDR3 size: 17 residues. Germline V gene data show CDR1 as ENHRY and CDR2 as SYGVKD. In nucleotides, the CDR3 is TGTGCCATCAGTGGGTTCCAGCGCTCCCCCGTTTACAATGAGCAGTTCTTC. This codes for CAISGFQRSPVYNEQFF.

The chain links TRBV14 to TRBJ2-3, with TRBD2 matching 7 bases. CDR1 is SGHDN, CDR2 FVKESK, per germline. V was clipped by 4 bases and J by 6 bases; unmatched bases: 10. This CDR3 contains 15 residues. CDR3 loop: CASSLFSSGADTQYF. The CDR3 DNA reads TGTGCCAGCAGCCTCTTTTCTAGCGGAGCCGATACGCAGTATTTT.

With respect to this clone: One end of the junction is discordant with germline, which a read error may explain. The DNA of the CDR3 is TGTGCCACCAAAACAGGGGGCGGGGAAGAAACCCAGTACTTC. It codes for CATKTGGGEETQYF. The chain recombines TRBV6-6 with TRBJ2-5, with 9 bases that match TRBD1. The CDR3 spans 14 residues. CDR1 MNHNY and CDR2 SVGAGI come from the germline V gene (reference sequence).

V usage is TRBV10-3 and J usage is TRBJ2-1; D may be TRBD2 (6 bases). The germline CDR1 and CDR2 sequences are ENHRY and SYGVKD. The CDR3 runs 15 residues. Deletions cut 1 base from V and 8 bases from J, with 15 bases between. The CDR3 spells CAISEYGLRAHEQFF. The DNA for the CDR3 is TGTGCCATCAGTGAGTATGGACTAAGGGCCCATGAGCAGTTCTTC.

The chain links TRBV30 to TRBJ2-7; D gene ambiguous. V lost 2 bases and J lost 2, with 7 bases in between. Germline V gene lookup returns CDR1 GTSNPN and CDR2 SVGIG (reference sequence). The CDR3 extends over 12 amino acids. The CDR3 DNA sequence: TGTGCCTGGAGTCCCTCCCCCTACGAGCAGTACTTC. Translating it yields CAWSPSPYEQYF.

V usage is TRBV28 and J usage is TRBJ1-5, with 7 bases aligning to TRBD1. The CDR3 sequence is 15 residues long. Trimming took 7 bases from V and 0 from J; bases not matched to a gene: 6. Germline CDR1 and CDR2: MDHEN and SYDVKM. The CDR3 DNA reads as TGTGCCAGCACCCCCCCAGGGGGTAGCAATCAGCCCCAGCATTTT. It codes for CASTPPGGSNQPQHF.

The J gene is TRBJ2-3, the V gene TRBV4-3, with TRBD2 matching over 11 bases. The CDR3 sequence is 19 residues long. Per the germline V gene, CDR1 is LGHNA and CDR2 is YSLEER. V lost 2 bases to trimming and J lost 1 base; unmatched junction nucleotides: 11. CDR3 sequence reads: CASSQPLAGGFCGTDTQYF. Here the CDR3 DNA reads TGCGCCAGCAGCCAACCTCTAGCGGGAGGTTTCTGCGGCACAGATACGCAGTATTTT.

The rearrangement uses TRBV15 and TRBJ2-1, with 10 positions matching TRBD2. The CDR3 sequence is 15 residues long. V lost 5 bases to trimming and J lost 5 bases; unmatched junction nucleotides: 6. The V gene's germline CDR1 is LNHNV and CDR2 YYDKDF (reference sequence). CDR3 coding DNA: TGTGCCACCAGCCCAAGGACTAGCGGAAACAATGAGCAGTTCTTC. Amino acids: CATSPRTSGNNEQFF.

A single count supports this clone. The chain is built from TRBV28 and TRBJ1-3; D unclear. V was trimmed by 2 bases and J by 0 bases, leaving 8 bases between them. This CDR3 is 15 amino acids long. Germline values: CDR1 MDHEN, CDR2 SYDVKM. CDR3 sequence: CASSLNVFSGNTIYF. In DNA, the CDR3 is TGTGCCAGCAGTTTAAACGTCTTCTCTGGAAACACCATATATTTT.

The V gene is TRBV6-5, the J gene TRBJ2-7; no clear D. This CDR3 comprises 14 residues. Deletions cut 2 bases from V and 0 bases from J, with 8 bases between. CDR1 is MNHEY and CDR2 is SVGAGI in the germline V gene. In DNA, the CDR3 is TGTGCCAGCAGTTACACCCTGAGCTCCTACGAGCAGTACTTC. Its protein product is CASSYTLSSYEQYF.

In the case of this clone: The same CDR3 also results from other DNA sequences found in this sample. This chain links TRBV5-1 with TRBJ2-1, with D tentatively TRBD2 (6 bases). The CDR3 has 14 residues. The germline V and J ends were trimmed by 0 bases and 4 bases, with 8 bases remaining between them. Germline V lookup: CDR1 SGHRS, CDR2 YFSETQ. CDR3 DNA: TGCGCCAGCAGCTTGGACGGGAGTTACAATGAGCAGTTCTTC. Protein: CASSLDGSYNEQFF.

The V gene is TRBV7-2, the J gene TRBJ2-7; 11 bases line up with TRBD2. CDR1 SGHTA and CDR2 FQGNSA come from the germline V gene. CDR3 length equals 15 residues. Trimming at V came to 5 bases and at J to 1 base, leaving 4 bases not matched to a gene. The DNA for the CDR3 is TGTGCCAGCAGCCTGACTAGCGGGATTTCCTACGAGCAGTACTTC. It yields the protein CASSLTSGISYEQYF.